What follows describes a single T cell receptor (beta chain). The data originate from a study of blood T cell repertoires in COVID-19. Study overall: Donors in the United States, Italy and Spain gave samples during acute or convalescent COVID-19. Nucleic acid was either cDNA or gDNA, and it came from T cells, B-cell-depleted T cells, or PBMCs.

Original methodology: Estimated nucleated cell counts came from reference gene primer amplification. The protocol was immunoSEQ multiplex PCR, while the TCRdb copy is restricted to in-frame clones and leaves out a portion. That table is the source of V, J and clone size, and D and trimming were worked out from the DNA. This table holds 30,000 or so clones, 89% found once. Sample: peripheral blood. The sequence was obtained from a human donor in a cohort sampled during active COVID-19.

CDR3 protein: CASSTGGNTEAFF. CDR3 nucleotides: TGCGCCAGCAGCACAGGGGGGAACACTGAAGCTTTCTTT. The chain joins TRBV5-1 to TRBJ1-1; 8 nucleotides agree with TRBD1. Trimming removed 4 bases from V and 1 base from J; junction bases left unmatched: 0. The CDR3 extends over 13 amino acids. Germline V gene lookup returns CDR1 SGHRS and CDR2 YFSETQ.